This note documents a single T cell receptor beta chain sequence. The antigen is undetermined. Generated by immunoSEQ multiplex PCR, the TCRdb table keeps only in-frame clones and is missing some. The table records around 90,000 clones, just over 85% of them present only once. The CDR3 has 11 residues. The ends were cut back, 11 bases at V and 1 base at J, with 8 bases in the middle. Germline loops: CDR1 MNHEY, CDR2 SVGAGI. This sample is drawn from a study of T cell responses to AZD1222 COVID-19 vaccine. Study as a whole: The study pooled second doses at about 4 or about 12 weeks.

Study-wide results and caveats: Spike-specific TCR breadth and depth grew following two AZD1222 doses. Epitopes outside B.1.351 and B.1.1.7 mutated regions reportedly drew nearly half of spike TCRs. Spike-spanning, vaccine-associated CD4 TCRs were dominant at 160-218 and 743-854.

The chain uses TRBV6-5 and TRBJ1-2, with no clear D. The input for sequencing was peripheral blood, taken on day 0 of AZD1222 vaccination. This TCR was recovered from an adult in good health. The CDR3 loop reads CAAFGNYGYTF. CDR3 coding DNA: TGTGCCGCATTCGGTAACTATGGCTACACCTTC.